This TCR beta chain was retrieved from a study of T cells in Graves' hyperthyroidism and ophthalmopathy. This clonotype has a handful of counts. Its target is unknown. Study-level points and caveats: Using 13 V-J features, a model discriminated ophthalmopathy from stable hyperthyroidism. Blood also contained most expanded thyroid clonotypes above 0.001. For ophthalmopathy, model prediction preceded onset by a median 6.5 months.

RNA transcripts gave rise to amplified TCR beta CDR3 regions. Carried out on the TCR CDR3, a first-round RT-PCR used the HTBI primer set. Using its own MiXCR run on the multiplex PCR reads, TCRdb lists one record per CDR3 protein. The table lists around 700,000 distinct CDR3 sequences, 30% to 40% of them singletons, with around 30% in the top ten. CDR1 is MNHNY and CDR2 is SVGAGI in the germline V gene (reference sequence). V was shortened by 4 bases and J by 4 bases, with 13 bases between the two germline ends. The CDR3 spans 14 residues. PBMCs came from over 8.5 ml fresh peripheral blood. Sequencing was done on a sample of blood. The gene calls are TRBV6-6 and TRBJ1-1, with TRBD1 as a possible D gene (6 bases). The clonotype originates from a woman aged 40 to 49 with Graves' hyperthyroidism. The CDR3 region is CASSSRGGGTEAFF. The CDR3 DNA reads TGTGCCAGCAGTTCTCGGGGGGGCGGCACTGAAGCTTTCTTT.